This TCR beta chain appears in the sequencing data of a study of PD-L1 blockade in urothelial cancer (dated by TCRdb to 2017 to 2019). Background on the whole study: Every patient began therapy in the mid-2010s and was given atezolizumab 1,200 mg intravenously every 3 weeks. TCR sequencing covered pretreatment tumor samples and matched, serially collected peripheral blood taken before and after atezolizumab treatment. An exploratory multi-omic analysis was conducted of the somatic, immune and clinical correlates of response to PD-L1 blockade with atezolizumab in urothelial cancer. Blood samples were analyzed at two time points: 3 weeks after treatment start (second dose) and 6 weeks after treatment start. Twenty-nine patients had pretreatment blood TCR-seq, some 25 had at least one posttreatment blood collection, and some 25 had tumor TCR-seq. About 90% of the roughly 30 patients were identified as males with urothelial cancer of bladder origin, and a prior smoking history was reported by 18 of 29 patients. In the same patients who had TCR sequencing, pretreatment tumors also underwent whole exome sequencing and RNA sequencing. About 10 patients achieved durable clinical benefit and 20 did not. Blood samples gave a median of 141,255 T cells and tens of thousands of unique TCRs, with a median clonality of approximately 0.078. An ECOG performance status of 0 or 1 was recorded for the patients, and 0 to 3 prior chemotherapy regimens had been received by the patients. Durable clinical benefit was defined as a progression-free survival longer than 6 months, and TCR features were additionally tested against progression-free survival and overall survival.

Concerning this clone: Its antigen is currently not known. Base qualities are not at hand, and no much larger clone is one base apart.

The sample's time point label is to be understood as: pretreatment peripheral blood. The cohort included 29 patients with locally advanced or metastatic urothelial carcinoma who were treated at Memorial Sloan Kettering on a trial protocol. Peripheral blood mononuclear cells were collected pretreatment and during treatment, at between 1 and 8 total time points per patient. The Qiagen DNeasy Blood extraction kit was used to purify genomic DNA from total PBMCs and from tumor samples. PBMCs were collected pretreatment and during treatment, and were isolated and stored as previously described. Via the germline V gene, CDR1 is MNHNS and CDR2 SASEGT. The CDR3 sequence holds 14 residues, the cysteine and phenylalanine included. CDR3 DNA only is kept here, 42 bases in frame from base 1. V sheds 7 bases and J sheds 2 bases, leaving 12 bases between their ends. General conclusions and limits of the study: Because the sample size was small (n = 29) and many of the analyses were exploratory, the results are meant to be hypothesis-generating. Among patients with durable benefit, tumor-associated TCR clones showed greater expansion in peripheral blood 3 weeks after treatment started (n ≈ 20, p = 0.022). A pretreatment peripheral blood TCR clonality below the median was linked to improved progression-free and overall survival.

Each PCR received spiked-in synthetic TCR analog templates so that absolute template abundance could be estimated from read counts. TCRbeta CDR3 regions were amplified from genomic DNA with bias-controlled V and J gene primers using the immunoSEQ assay. Rearranged TCRbeta segments were sequenced at approximately 20X coverage. In the paper's pipeline: Sequencing errors were corrected by clustering and CDR3s were annotated against IMGT to assign V, D and J genes. Downstream analyses used only productive TCRbeta rearrangements, leaving out any out-of-frame or stop-codon sequences. To compute clonality, Shannon entropy was normalized by the log of the number of unique productive sequences and then subtracted from one. Fisher's exact test with Benjamini-Hochberg correction, using a cutoff of adjusted p below 0.01, was how clones that differed between time points or between blood and tumor were identified. TCRdb took over this immuneACCESS table, retaining in-frame rearrangements with V and J assigned. Such tables are incomplete; in checked studies, under half of the missing clones stem from an unresolved V gene, and the remainder is unexplained. That table supplies the V and J calls and clone size; D and trimming were determined from the DNA. In this sample the table shows about 79,000 clones, around four fifths of which occur a single time. The ten largest clones capture about 6.2% of the sample.

The sequence links TRBV6-1 to TRBJ1-3; confidence is insufficient to name the D gene. This sample comprised PBMCs, obtained around atezolizumab (anti-PD-L1) treatment. The clonotype was recovered from a man in his forties or fifties with urothelial cancer. CDR3 protein: CASTPSYPGNTIYF. The DNA is TGTGCCAGCACCCCAAGCTACCCTGGAAACACCATATATTTT.